This TCR beta chain stems from a study of post-analysis software for immune sequencing data. Regarding the study as a whole: Batch-mates among the samples co-clustered strongly by F measure.

As to this clonotype: What it binds is unknown.

The library was made from cDNA and included unique molecular identifiers. Starting from approximately 1 to 10 million T cells, the study yielded 460,000 or so cDNA molecules. A single record per CDR3 protein comes from TCRdb applying MiXCR to the PCR reads. The repertoire holds roughly 430,000 distinct CDR3 sequences, roughly 38% seen once, with about 8% in the top ten. The TCR was taken from a girl aged 2 to 10 with multiple sclerosis. The sample comprised blood.

Here the CDR3 DNA reads TGTGCCAGCAGCTTGCTAGCAGAGTACAATGAGCAGTTCTTC. This codes for CASSLLAEYNEQFF. The chain recombines TRBV5-5 with TRBJ2-1, with D possibly being TRBD2 (5 bases). This CDR3 contains 14 residues. Trimming cost V 1 base and J 4 bases, with 9 bases left between them. Germline assignment: CDR1 SGHKS and CDR2 YYEKEE (reference sequence). Using reference TRBV5-5 and TRBJ2-1 for the parts outside the CDR3, the full variable domain is DAGVTQSPTHLIKTRGQQVTLRCSPISGHKSVSWYQQVLGQGPQFIFQYYEKEERGRGNFPDRFSARQFPNYSSELNVNALLLGDSALYLCASSLLAEYNEQFFGPGTRLTVL.